This T cell receptor (beta chain) was captured in a study of blood T cell repertoires in COVID-19. Overall study: Sites in the United States, Italy and Spain provided acute and convalescent COVID-19 samples.

Germline lookup yields CDR1 SGHNT and CDR2 YENEEA. V lost 5 bases, J lost 0 bases, and 14 bases lay in between. The CDR3 is 16 residues long. Participant reports of clinical history set cohort assignment. Two consecutive negative NP/OP PCR tests, clearance, or resolved symptoms defined Cohort 3 recovery. How the authors handled the data: Amplification of reference gene primers was used by the study to estimate nucleated cell counts. Data came from immunoSEQ multiplex PCR; TCRdb stores just in-frame clones and leaves some out. That table is the source of V, J and clone size, and D and trimming were worked out from the DNA. The sample lists approximately 290,000 clones; 80% to 90% were seen once.

Sequenced material: PBMCs or T cells enriched from blood (not recorded which). This sequence was found in a woman in her twenties or thirties who had recovered from COVID-19. The V gene is TRBV11-3, the J gene TRBJ2-1; perhaps TRBD2 as D (6 bases). CDR3 sequence: CASSPTAGSSYNEQFF. In DNA form, the CDR3 reads TGTGCCAGCAGCCCCACCGCGGGAAGCTCCTACAATGAGCAGTTCTTC.